This T cell receptor beta chain was sequenced during a study of OX40 agonist ivuxolimab in advanced cancers. This CDR3 comprises 14 residues. Germline CDR1 is LNHDA and CDR2 is SQIVND (reference sequence). J gave up 6 bases and V 2 bases, and 1 base lay outside the gene matches. The protocol was immunoSEQ multiplex PCR, while the TCRdb copy is restricted to in-frame clones and leaves out a portion. The sample contains around 58,000 clones, 70% to 90% of which appear only once. The TCR was taken from an adult with an advanced solid tumor such as melanoma, head and neck, liver or kidney cancer. The gene calls are TRBV19 and TRBJ2-2, with TRBD2 identical over 9 bases. The sample in question was CD4+ or CD8+ T cells sorted from blood, obtained in a trial of the OX40 agonist ivuxolimab. Here the CDR3 reads CASSILAGSGELFF. In DNA, the CDR3 is TGTGCCAGTAGTATACTAGCGGGGTCCGGGGAGCTGTTTTTT.